This entry lists 2 T cell receptor beta chains sequenced from one sample in a study of CD8 T cells in Susac syndrome. Reverse transcription of about 0.45 to 1 ug RNA used random hexamers. One entry per CDR3 protein results from TCRdb running MiXCR on the immunoSEQ multiplex PCR reads. The sample holds roughly 200,000 distinct CDR3 sequences, roughly 95% seen once. The sequenced sample consisted of CD4+ T cells from PBMCs. Receptors originate from a human donor in good health.

V usage is TRBV9 and J usage is TRBJ2-2; tentatively, D is TRBD2 (6 bases). This CDR3 spans 15 amino acids. The V end was cut by 0 bases, the J end by 1 base, with 7 bases between. From germline, CDR1 is SGDLS and CDR2 YYNGEE. The CDR3 sequence is CASSVDGGNTGELFF. Here the CDR3 DNA reads TGTGCCAGCAGCGTAGACGGGGGGAACACCGGGGAGCTGTTTTTT.

The chain couples TRBV24-1 to TRBJ2-1; no definite D call. Trimming took off 4 bases at V and 6 bases at J, with 12 bases between the two ends. The CDR3 contains 14 residues. Germline V lookup: CDR1 KGHDR, CDR2 SFDVKD. Written as DNA, the CDR3 is TGTGCCACCAGTGACGGCCGGGCCATCAATGAGCAGTTCTTC. Its translation is CATSDGRAINEQFF.